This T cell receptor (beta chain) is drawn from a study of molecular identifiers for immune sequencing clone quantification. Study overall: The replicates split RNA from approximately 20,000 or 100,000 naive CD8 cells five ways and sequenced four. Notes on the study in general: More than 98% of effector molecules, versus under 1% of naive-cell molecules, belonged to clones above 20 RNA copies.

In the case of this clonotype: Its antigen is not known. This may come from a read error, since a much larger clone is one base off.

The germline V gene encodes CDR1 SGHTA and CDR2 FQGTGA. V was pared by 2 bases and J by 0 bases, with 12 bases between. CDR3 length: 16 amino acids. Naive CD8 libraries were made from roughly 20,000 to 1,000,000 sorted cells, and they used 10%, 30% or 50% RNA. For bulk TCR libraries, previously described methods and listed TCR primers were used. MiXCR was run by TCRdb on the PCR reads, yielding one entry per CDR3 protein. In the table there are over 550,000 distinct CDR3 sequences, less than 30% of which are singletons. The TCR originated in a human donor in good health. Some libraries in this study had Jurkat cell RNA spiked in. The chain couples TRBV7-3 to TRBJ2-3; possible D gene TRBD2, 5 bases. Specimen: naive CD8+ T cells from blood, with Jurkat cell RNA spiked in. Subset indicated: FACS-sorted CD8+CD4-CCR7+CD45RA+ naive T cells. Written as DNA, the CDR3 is TGTGCCAGCAGCTTATATGCGAGCGGTAGCACAGATACGCAGTATTTT. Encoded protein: CASSLYASGSTDTQYF.